Given below is one T cell receptor beta chain in context. The record originates from a study of blood T cell repertoires in COVID-19. Overall study: Acute-phase and convalescent COVID-19 samples originated in the United States, Italy and Spain. Sources were T cells, B-cell-depleted T cells, or PBMCs; the material itself was cDNA or gDNA.

In the authors' methods: Amplification of reference gene primers was used by the study to estimate nucleated cell counts. Clones were sequenced by immunoSEQ multiplex PCR, and TCRdb holds only the in-frame ones, with some missing. For V, J and clone size, that table is used; D and trimming come from the DNA. The sample comprises 300,000 to 350,000 clones, 75% to 90% of which are singletons, and about 2% rests with the top ten. V dropped 3 bases and J dropped 4; count of bases not matched to a gene: 3. CDR1 SGHAT and CDR2 FQNNGV come from the germline V gene. This CDR3 has 14 amino acids. This sequence originates from a man between 18 and 29 years old with active or convalescent COVID-19. The chain combines TRBV11-2 with TRBJ1-1; 9 bases map to TRBD1. The sample taken for sequencing was peripheral blood. CDR3 region: CASSFPTGGTEAFF. The CDR3 coding sequence is TGTGCCAGCAGCTTCCCGACAGGGGGCACTGAAGCTTTCTTT.